This is a list of T cell receptor beta chains from one sample in a study of control samples from healthy donors and cancer patients. Sequencing used immunoSEQ multiplex PCR; TCRdb keeps in-frame clones, though not all of them. The table lists 150,000 to 200,000 clones, roughly 94% of them singletons. The specimen was blood. The source is a woman under 30 in good health. CDR3s include the opening cysteine and the closing phenylalanine or tryptophan. D genes are given only for firm matches. Some rows mark clone size as missing; the rest say once, few, many or name a class of expanded clone.

V	size	J	D	DNA	CDR3
TRBV6-6	.	TRBJ1-2	.	TGTGCCAGCAGTTACCGGGACTATGGCTACACCTTC	CASSYRDYGYTF
TRBV16	.	TRBJ1-2	TRBD1	TGTGCCAGCAGTTCAGGGGGCAGGGGCTACACCTTC	CASSSGGRGYTF
TRBV25-1	.	TRBJ2-7	.	TGTGCCAGCTCGGGGGCAGGGGCCTACGAGCAGTACTTC	CASSGAGAYEQYF
TRBV10-1	.	TRBJ2-5	.	TGCGCCAGCAGTGCAGAAGAAGCACCTCAAGAGACCCAGTACTTC	CASSAEEAPQETQYF
TRBV27	.	TRBJ1-4	.	TGTGCCAGCAGTCCCCCGGACAGACGAACTGAAAAACTGTTTTTT	CASSPPDRRTEKLFF
TRBV27	.	TRBJ2-7	TRBD2	TGTGCCAGCAGTCGGACTAGTCTGGCTTACGAGCAGTACTTC	CASSRTSLAYEQYF
TRBV6-2/TRBV6-3	.	TRBJ1-5	.	TGTGCCAGCAGTTACGCTAGTAAGCCCCAGCATTTT	CASSYASKPQHF
TRBV5-1	.	TRBJ1-3	.	TGCGCCAGCAGCTTATCGCTCTCTGGAAACACCATATATTTT	CASSLSLSGNTIYF
TRBV6-6	once	TRBJ2-5	.	TGTGCCAGCACCTCTCGGGTTAGCGGCCCCCAAGAGACCCAGTACTTC	CASTSRVSGPQETQYF
TRBV4-3	.	TRBJ1-5	.	TGCGCCAGCAGCCAAGTCCTGGATCAGCCCCAGCATTTT	CASSQVLDQPQHF
TRBV27	.	TRBJ2-1	.	TGTGCCAGCAGTTTATCGCTGGGTGGTATGGCCTACCTCAATGAGCAGTTCTTC	CASSLSLGGMAYLNEQFF
TRBV2	.	TRBJ1-4	.	TGTGCCAGCAGGTCCGGGAGGGATGAAAAACTGTTTTTT	CASRSGRDEKLFF